This TCR beta chain was retrieved from a study of human T cells and chemical hapten exposure. Study observations and caveats: In comparison with controls, expanded TCRs gave rise to a significantly larger number of large CDR3 similarity clusters.

There are a few counts of this clonotype. Its target is not known. The CDR3 length is 21 residues. Trimming stripped 5 bases from V and 1 base from J, with 31 bases between. Germline V gene lookup returns CDR1 SGHTA and CDR2 FQGNSA. TCRdb re-called the RACE reads through MiXCR, storing one row per CDR3 protein. Of under 95,000 distinct CDR3 sequences in the sample, approximately 9% were seen once. Stated time point: pre-sensitization, week 0. Treatment reported: therapeutic diphenylcyclopropenone sensitization with weekly scalp DPC. People who gave samples had alopecia, were 18 to 70 years old, and were suitable for DPC.

This TCR was sampled from a middle-aged man with alopecia areata. Some clones in this sample may be carry-over from other donors' samples. The material sequenced was whole blood, taken in connection with sensitization to the hapten diphenylcyclopropenone (DPC). This chain joins TRBV7-2 and TRBJ2-3; D is uncertain. CDR3 amino acids: CASSRTPIRAGISFGTDTQYF. CDR3 bases: TGTGCCAGCAGCCGTACCCCTATACGGGCTGGAATCTCTTTCGGCACAGATACGCAGTATTTT.